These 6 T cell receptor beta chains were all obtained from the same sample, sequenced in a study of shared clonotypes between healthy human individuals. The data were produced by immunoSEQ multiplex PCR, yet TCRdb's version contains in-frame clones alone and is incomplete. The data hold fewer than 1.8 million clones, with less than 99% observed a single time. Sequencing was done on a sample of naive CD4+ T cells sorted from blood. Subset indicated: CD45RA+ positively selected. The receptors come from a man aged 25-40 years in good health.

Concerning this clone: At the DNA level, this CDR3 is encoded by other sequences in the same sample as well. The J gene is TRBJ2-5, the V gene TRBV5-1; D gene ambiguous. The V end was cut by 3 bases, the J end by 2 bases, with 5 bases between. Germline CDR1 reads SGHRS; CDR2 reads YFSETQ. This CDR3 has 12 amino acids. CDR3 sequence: CASSSGQETQYF. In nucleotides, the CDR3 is TGCGCCAGCAGCTCCGGGCAAGAGACCCAGTACTTC.

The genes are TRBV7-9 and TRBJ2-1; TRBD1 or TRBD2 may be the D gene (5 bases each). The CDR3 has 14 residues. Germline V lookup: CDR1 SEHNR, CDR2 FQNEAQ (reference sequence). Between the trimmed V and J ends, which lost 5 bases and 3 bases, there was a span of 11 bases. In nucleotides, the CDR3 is TGTGCCAGCAGCCCCATTGGGGGCTACAATGAGCAGTTCTTC. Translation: CASSPIGGYNEQFF.

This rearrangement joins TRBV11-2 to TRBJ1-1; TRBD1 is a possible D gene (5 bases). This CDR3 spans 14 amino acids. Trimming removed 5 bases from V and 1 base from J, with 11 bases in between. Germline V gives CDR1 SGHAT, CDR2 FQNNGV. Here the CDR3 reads CASSHRQTNTEAFF. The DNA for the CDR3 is TGTGCCAGCAGCCATCGACAGACGAACACTGAAGCTTTCTTT.

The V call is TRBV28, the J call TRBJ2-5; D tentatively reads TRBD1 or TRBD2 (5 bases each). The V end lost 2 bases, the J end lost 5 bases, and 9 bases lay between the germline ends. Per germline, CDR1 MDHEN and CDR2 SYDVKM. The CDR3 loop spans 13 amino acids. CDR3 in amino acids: CASSLGGVETQYF. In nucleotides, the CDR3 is TGTGCCAGCAGTTTAGGGGGAGTGGAGACCCAGTACTTC.

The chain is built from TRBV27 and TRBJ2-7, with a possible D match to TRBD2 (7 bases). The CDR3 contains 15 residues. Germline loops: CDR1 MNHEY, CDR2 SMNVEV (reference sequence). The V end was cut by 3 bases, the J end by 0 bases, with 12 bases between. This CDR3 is CASSFWEGGSYEQYF. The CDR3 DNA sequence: TGTGCCAGCAGTTTTTGGGAGGGGGGCTCCTACGAGCAGTACTTC.

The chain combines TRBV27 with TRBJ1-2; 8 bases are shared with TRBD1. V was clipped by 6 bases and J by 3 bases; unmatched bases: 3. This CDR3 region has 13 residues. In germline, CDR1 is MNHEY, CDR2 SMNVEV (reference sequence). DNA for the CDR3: TGTGCCAGCAGACCACAGGGGGACTATGGCTACACCTTC. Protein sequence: CASRPQGDYGYTF.